This section outlines one TCR beta chain sequence together with its context. This sample is part of a study of blood T cell repertoires in COVID-19. The overall study: In each case, the material was cDNA or gDNA derived from T cells, B-cell-depleted T cells, or PBMCs.

Germline V gene lookup returns CDR1 LGHNA and CDR2 YSLEER. This CDR3 is 14 amino acids long. The germline V and J ends were trimmed by 0 bases and 5 bases, with 10 bases remaining between them. Some clones are missing from TCRdb's copy, which holds only in-frame ones; the method was immunoSEQ multiplex PCR. The sample lists 30,000 to 40,000 clones, roughly 91% occurring once. Source material: peripheral blood. The chain couples TRBV4-3 to TRBJ1-2; maybe TRBD1 (5 bases). The receptor was isolated from a man aged 70 or older with active COVID-19. CDR3 DNA sequence: TGCGCCAGCAGCCAAGATTCGGGGGATTATGGCTACACCTTC. Protein product: CASSQDSGDYGYTF.